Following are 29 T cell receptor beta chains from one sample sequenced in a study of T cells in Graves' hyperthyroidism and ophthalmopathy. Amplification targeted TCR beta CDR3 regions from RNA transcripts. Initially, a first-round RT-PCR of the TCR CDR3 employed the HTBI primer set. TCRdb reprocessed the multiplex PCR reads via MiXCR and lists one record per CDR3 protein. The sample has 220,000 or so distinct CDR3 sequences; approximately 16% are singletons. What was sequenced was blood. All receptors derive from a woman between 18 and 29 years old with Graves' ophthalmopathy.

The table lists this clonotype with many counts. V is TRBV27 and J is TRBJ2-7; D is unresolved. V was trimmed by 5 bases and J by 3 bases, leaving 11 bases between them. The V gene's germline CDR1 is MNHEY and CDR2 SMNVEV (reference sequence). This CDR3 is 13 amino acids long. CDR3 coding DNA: TGTGCCAGCAGTCCATCTCCCTTCTACGAGCAGTACTTC. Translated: CASSPSPFYEQYF.

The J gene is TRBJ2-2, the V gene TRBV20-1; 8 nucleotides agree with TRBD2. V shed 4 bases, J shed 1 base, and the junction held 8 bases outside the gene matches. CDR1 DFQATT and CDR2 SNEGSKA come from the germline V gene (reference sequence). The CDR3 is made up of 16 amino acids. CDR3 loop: CSATPGLAGNTGELFF. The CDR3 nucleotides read TGCAGTGCTACCCCCGGGCTAGCGGGGAACACCGGGGAGCTGTTTTTT.

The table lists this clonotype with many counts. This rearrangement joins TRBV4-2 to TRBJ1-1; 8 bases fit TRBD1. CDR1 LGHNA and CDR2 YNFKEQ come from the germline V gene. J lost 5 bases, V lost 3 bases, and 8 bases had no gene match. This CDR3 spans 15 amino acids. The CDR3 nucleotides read TGTGCCAGCAGCCATCACCCCGACAGGGGAACTGAAGCTTTCTTT. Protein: CASSHHPDRGTEAFF.

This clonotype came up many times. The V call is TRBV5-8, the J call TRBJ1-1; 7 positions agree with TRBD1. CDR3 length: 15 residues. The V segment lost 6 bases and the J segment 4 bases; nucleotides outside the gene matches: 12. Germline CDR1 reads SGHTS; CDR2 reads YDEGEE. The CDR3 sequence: CASNLVPGGSTEAFF. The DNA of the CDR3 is TGTGCCAGCAACCTCGTCCCAGGGGGGAGCACTGAAGCTTTCTTT. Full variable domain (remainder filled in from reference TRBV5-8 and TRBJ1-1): EAGVTQSPTHLIKTRGQQATLRCSPISGHTSVYWYQQALGLGLQFLLWYDEGEERNRGNFPPRFSGRQFPNYSSELNVNALELEDSALYLCASNLVPGGSTEAFFGQGTRLTVV.

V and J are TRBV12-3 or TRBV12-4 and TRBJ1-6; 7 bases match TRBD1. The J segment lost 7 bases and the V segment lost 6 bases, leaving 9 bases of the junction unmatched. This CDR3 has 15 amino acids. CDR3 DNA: TGTGCCAGCAGCCTCGCCAGGGGGAGAAATTCACCCCTCCACTTT. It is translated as CASSLARGRNSPLHF.

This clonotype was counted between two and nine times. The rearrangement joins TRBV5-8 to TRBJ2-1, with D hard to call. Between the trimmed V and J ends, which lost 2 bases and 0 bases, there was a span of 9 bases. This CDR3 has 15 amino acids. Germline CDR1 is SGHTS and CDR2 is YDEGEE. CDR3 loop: CASSFRGNSYNEQFF. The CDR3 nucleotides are TGTGCCAGCAGCTTTCGTGGGAACTCCTACAATGAGCAGTTCTTC.

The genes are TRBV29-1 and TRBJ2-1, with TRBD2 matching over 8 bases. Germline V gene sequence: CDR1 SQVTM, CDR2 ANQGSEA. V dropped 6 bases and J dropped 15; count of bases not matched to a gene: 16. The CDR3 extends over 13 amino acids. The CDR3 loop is CSVSYPGTSFLFF. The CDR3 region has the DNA TGCAGCGTCTCCTACCCCGGGACTAGTTTTTTGTTCTTC.

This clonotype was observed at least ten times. Here the CDR3 reads CASSGINEHGYTF. CDR3 DNA: TGCGCCAGCAGCGGAATCAATGAGCATGGCTACACCTTC. This chain uses TRBV5-1 with TRBJ1-2; no clear D gene. V shed 4 bases and J shed 6 bases, with 13 bases lying between them. Germline-derived CDR1 and CDR2 are SGHRS and YFSETQ. The CDR3 extends over 13 amino acids.

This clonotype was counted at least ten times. CDR3 DNA: TGTGCCAGCAGTTCCCGACTAAACACTGAAGCTTTCTTT. Residues: CASSSRLNTEAFF. The rearrangement uses TRBV6-1 and TRBJ1-1, with D unresolved. Deletions cut 5 bases from V and 2 bases from J, with 9 bases between. Germline V gives CDR1 MNHNS, CDR2 SASEGT. The CDR3 is 13 residues long.

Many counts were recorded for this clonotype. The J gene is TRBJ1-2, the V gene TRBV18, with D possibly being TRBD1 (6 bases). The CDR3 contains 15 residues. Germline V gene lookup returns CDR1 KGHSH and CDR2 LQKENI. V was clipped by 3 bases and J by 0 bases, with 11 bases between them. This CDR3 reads CASSPTDSPNYGYTF. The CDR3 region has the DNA TGTGCCAGCTCACCTACGGACAGTCCTAACTATGGCTACACCTTC.

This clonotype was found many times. This CDR3 is CASSVPRGQQETQYF. The CDR3 nucleotides read TGTGCCAGCAGTGTCCCGAGGGGGCAACAAGAGACCCAGTACTTC. J is TRBJ2-5 and V is TRBV2, with 7 positions matching TRBD1. The CDR3 covers 15 residues. Trimming took 4 bases from V and 2 from J; bases not matched to a gene: 7. CDR1 is SNHLY and CDR2 is FYNNEI in the germline V gene. The whole variable domain, remainder taken from reference TRBV2 and TRBJ2-5, is EPEVTQTPSHQVTQMGQEVILRCVPISNHLYFYWYRQILGQKVEFLVSFYNNEISEKSEIFDDQFSVERPDGSNFTLKIRSTKLEDSAMYFCASSVPRGQQETQYFGPGTRLLVL.

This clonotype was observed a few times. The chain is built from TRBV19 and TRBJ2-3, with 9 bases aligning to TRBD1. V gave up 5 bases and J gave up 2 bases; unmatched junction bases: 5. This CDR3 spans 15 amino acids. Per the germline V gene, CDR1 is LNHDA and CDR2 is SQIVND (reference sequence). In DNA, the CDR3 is TGTGCCAGTAGTTTCGGACAGGGGCTCACAGATACGCAGTATTTT. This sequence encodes CASSFGQGLTDTQYF.

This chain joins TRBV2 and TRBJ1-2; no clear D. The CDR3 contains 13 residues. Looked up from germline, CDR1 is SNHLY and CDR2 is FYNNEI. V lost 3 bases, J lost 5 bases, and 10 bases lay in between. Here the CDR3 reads CASSDDPGYGYTF. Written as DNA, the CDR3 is TGTGCCAGCAGTGACGACCCCGGGTATGGCTACACCTTC.

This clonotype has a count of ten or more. CDR3 residues: CASSSSDTEAFF. The CDR3 DNA reads as TGTGCCAGCAGTTCCAGTGACACTGAAGCTTTCTTT. J is TRBJ1-1 and V is TRBV28; D gene uncertain. The germline gives CDR1 MDHEN, CDR2 SYDVKM. The CDR3 has 12 residues. The V end was cut by 4 bases, the J end by 3 bases, with 6 bases between.

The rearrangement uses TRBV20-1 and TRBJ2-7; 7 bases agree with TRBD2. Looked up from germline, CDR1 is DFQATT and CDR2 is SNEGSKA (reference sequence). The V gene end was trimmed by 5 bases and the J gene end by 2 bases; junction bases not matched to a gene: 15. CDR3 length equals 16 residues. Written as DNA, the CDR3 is TGCAGTGCTGGGGTTTCGATGAGCGGGACCCCCTACGAGCAGTACTTC. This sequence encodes CSAGVSMSGTPYEQYF.

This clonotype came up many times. CDR3 DNA: TGCAGCGTTGGCAGGGTACCAACAGACTACTATGGCTACACCTTC. Residues: CSVGRVPTDYYGYTF. The chain has TRBV29-1 and TRBJ1-2; possibly TRBD1 for D (5 bases). Germline lookup yields CDR1 SQVTM and CDR2 ANQGSEA. The V and J ends lost 4 bases and 3 bases respectively, with 18 bases between them. CDR3 size: 15 residues.

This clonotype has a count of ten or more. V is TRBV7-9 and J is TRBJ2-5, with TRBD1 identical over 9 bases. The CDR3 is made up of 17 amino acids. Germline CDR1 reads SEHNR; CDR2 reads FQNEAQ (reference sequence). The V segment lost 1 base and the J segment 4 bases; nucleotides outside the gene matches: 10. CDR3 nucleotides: TGTGCCAGCAGCTTAGGACAGGGGGGGACCAGCACAGAGACCCAGTACTTC. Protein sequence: CASSLGQGGTSTETQYF.

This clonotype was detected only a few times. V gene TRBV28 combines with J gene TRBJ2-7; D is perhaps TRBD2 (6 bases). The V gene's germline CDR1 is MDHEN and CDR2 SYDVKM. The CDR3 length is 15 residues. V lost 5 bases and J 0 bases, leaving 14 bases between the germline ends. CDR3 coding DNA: TGTGCCAGCAGTCGAAGGGACTTGTCCTCCTACGAGCAGTACTTC. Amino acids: CASSRRDLSSYEQYF. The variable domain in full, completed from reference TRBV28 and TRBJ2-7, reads DVKVTQSSRYLVKRTGEKVFLECVQDMDHENMFWYRQDPGLGLRLIYFSYDVKMKEKGDIPEGYSVSREKKERFSLILESASTNQTSMYLCASSRRDLSSYEQYFGPGTRLTVT.

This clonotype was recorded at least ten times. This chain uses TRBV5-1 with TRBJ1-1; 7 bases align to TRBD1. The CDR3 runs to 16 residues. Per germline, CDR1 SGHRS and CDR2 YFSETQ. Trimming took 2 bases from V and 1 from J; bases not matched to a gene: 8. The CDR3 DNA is TGCGCCAGCAGCTTCTCTTCGACAGGGTGGAACACTGAAGCTTTCTTT. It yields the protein CASSFSSTGWNTEAFF.

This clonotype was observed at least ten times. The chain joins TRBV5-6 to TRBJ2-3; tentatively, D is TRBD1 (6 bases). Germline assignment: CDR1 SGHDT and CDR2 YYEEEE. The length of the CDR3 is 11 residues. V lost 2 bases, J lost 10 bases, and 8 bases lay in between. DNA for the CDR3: TGTGCCAGCAGCTTACAGGGAGCGCAGTATTTT. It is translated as CASSLQGAQYF. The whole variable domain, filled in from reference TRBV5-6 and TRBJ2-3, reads DAGVTQSPTHLIKTRGQQVTLRCSPKSGHDTVSWYQQALGQGPQFIFQYYEEEERQRGNFPDRFSGHQFPNYSSELNVNALLLGDSALYLCASSLQGAQYFGPGTRLTVL.

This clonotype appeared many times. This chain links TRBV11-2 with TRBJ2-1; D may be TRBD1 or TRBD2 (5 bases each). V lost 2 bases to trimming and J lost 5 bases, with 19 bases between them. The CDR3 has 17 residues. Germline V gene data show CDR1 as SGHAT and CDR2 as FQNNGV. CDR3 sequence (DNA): TGTGCCAGCAGCTTATTGTTGCGGGTAGGGGCGGACAATGAGCAGTTCTTC. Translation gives CASSLLLRVGADNEQFF.

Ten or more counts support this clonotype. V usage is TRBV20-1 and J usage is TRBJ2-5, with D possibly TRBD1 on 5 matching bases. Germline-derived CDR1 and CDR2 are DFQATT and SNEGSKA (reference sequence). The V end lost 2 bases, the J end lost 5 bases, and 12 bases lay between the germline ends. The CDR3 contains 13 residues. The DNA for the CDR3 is TGCAGTGCTAGATGGATAGGGGTCGAGACCCAGTACTTC. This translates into CSARWIGVETQYF.

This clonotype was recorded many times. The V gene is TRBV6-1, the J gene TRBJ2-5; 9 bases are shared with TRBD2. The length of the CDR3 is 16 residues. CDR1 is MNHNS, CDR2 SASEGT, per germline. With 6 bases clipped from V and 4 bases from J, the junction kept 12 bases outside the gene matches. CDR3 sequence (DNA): TGTGCCAGCAGCCTACACCCTAGCGGGGTCAGAGAGACCCAGTACTTC. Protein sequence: CASSLHPSGVRETQYF.

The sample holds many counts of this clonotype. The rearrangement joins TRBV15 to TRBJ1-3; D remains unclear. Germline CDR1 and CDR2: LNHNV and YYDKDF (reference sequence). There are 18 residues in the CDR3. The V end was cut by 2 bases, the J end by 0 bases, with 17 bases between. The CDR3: CATSRTVGGFNSGNTIYF. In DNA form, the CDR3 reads TGTGCCACCAGCAGAACGGTCGGAGGTTTTAACTCTGGAAACACCATATATTTT.

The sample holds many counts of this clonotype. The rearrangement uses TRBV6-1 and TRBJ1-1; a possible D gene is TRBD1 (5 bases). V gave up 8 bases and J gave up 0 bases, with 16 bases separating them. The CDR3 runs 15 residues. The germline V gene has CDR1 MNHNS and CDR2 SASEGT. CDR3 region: CASLPGRGVNTEAFF. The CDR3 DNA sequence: TGTGCCAGCCTCCCGGGGCGCGGTGTGAACACTGAAGCTTTCTTT.

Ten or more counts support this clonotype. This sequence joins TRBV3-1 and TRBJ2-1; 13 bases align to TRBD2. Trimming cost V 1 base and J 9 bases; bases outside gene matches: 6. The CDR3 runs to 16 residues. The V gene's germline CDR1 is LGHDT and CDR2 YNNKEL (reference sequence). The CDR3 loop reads CASSQGGTSGVGEQFF. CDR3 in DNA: TGTGCCAGCAGCCAAGGGGGGACTAGCGGGGTTGGTGAGCAGTTCTTC.

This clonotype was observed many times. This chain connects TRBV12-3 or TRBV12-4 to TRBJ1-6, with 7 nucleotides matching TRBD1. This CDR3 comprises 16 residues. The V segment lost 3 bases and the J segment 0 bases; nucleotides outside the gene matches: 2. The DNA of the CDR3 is TGTGCCAGCAGTTTGGGACAGAGCTCCTATAATTCACCCCTCCACTTT. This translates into CASSLGQSSYNSPLHF.

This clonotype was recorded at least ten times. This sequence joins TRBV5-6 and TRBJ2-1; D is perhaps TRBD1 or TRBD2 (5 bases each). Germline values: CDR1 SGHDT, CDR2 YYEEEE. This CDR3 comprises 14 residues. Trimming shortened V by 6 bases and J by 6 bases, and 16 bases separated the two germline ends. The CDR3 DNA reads TGTGCCAGCAATGGACGGGGCATAGTCAATGAGCAGTTCTTC. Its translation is CASNGRGIVNEQFF.

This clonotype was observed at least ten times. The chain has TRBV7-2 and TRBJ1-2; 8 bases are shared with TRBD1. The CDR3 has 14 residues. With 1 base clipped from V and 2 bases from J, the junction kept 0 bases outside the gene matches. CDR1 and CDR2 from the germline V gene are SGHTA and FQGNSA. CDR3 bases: TGTGCCAGCAGCTTAGGACAGGGGAACTATGGCTACACCTTC. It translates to CASSLGQGNYGYTF. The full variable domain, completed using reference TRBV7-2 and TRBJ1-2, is GAGVSQSPSNKVTEKGKDVELRCDPISGHTALYWYRQSLGQGLEFLIYFQGNSAPDKSGLPSDRFSAERTGGSVSTLTIQRTQQEDSAVYLCASSLGQGNYGYTFGSGTRLTVV.